This entry lists 3 T cell receptor beta chains sequenced from one sample in a study of blood T cell repertoires in COVID-19. Clones were sequenced by immunoSEQ multiplex PCR, and TCRdb holds only the in-frame ones, with some missing. In the table there are 250,000 to 300,000 clones, around 81% of which are singletons. Sample: peripheral blood. The receptor source for this set is a woman aged 60 to 75 with active or convalescent COVID-19.

The chain employs TRBV18 and TRBJ2-2, with D uncertain. CDR1 is KGHSH and CDR2 is LQKENI in the germline V gene. Trimming shortened V by 3 bases and J by 6 bases, and 11 bases separated the two germline ends. The CDR3 covers 14 residues. This chain's CDR3 is CASSPSGEAGELFF. In DNA form, the CDR3 reads TGTGCCAGCTCACCCAGTGGTGAGGCCGGGGAGCTGTTTTTT.

CDR3 DNA sequence: TGCGCCAGCAGCTTGGCAGGGGGCGACTATGGCTACACCTTC. Residues: CASSLAGGDYGYTF. This sequence joins TRBV5-1 and TRBJ1-2, with 8 bases identical to TRBD1. This CDR3 spans 14 amino acids. In germline, CDR1 is SGHRS, CDR2 YFSETQ. The ends lost 0 bases at V and 3 bases at J; junction bases unmatched: 1.

The chain employs TRBV7-2 and TRBJ1-1; D not resolved. V lost 0 bases, J lost 6 bases, and 8 bases lay in between. The CDR3 runs 13 residues. The germline CDR1 and CDR2 sequences are SGHTA and FQGNSA. The CDR3 DNA sequence: TGTGCCAGCAGCTTAGCGGGAGGGTCTGAAGCTTTCTTT. The encoded protein is CASSLAGGSEAFF.